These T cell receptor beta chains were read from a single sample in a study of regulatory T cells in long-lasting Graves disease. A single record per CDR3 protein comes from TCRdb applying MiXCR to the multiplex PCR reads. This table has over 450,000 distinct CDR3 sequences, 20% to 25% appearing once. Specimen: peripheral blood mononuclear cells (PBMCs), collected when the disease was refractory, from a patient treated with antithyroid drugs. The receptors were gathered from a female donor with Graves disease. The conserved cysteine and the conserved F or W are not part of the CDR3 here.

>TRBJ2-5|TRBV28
ASSSTSGSGRETQY
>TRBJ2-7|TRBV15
ATSRETGGPRSEQY
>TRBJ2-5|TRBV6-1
ASSGDSELETQY
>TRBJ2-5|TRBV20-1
SAEGTTEPETQY
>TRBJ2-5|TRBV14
ASSQGLGLLKETQY
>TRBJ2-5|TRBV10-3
AISTGDDETQY
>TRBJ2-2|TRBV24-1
ATSWTVSGELF
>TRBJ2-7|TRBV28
ASSQSAGGSYEQY
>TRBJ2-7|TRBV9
ASSRNIGTDYSYEQY
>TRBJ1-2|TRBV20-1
SYHAPLEVNDGYT
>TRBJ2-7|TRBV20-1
SARADRVGALRYEQY
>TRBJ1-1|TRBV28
ASSLRTEANTEAF
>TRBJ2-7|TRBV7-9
ASSAGTSGSEQY
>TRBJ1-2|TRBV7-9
ASREVQGNYGYT
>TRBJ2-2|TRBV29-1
SVEDTSSTGELF
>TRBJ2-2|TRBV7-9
ASSRTAANTGELF
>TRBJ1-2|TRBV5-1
ASSTTGLDGYT
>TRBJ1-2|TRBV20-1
SAGRLDFYGYT
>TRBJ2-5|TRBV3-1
ASSQGAGWMETQY
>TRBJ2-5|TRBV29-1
SAPARGQETQY
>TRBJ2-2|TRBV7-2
ASSLRASGSPPGELF
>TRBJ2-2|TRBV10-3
AITPRGPTIPDTGELF
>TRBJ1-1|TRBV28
ASSLNIVTGLNTEAF
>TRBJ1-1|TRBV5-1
ASSLARDRANTEAF
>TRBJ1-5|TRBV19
AVGFGAGVWGDQPQH
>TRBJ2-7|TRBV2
ASSGADYEQY
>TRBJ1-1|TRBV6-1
ASGLDTEAF
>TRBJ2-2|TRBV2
ASRVSEPNTGELF
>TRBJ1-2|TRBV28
ASSSSGQIYGYT